This paragraph reports one TCR beta chain. Per germline, CDR1 SGHDT and CDR2 YYEEEE. V was shortened by 0 bases and J by 2 bases, with 12 bases between the two germline ends. The CDR3 is 17 residues long. The entry originates in a study of blood T cell repertoires in COVID-19. Whole-study context: T cells, B-cell-depleted T cells, or PBMCs supplied cDNA or gDNA.

Assay used: immunoSEQ multiplex PCR; TCRdb lists only in-frame clones, some missing. This table has 65,000 to 80,000 clones, about 86% appearing once. This TCR derives from a man older than 75 in a cohort sampled during active COVID-19. The sequenced sample consisted of peripheral blood. The rearrangement joins TRBV5-6 to TRBJ1-6; possibly TRBD1 for D (5 bases). The DNA for the CDR3 is TGTGCCAGCAGCTTGGAAGGCAGGGCGGCCTATAATTCACCCCTCCACTTT. This codes for CASSLEGRAAYNSPLHF. Looking up the rest from reference TRBV5-6 and TRBJ1-6 gives the full variable domain: DAGVTQSPTHLIKTRGQQVTLRCSPKSGHDTVSWYQQALGQGPQFIFQYYEEEERQRGNFPDRFSGHQFPNYSSELNVNALLLGDSALYLCASSLEGRAAYNSPLHFGNGTRLTVT.